Listed below are T cell receptor beta chains from one sample, sequenced in a study of T cell responses to AZD1222 COVID-19 vaccine. Data came from immunoSEQ multiplex PCR; TCRdb stores just in-frame clones and leaves some out. The sample lists tens of thousands of clones; approximately 91% were seen once. Sequencing was performed on peripheral blood, taken on day 0 of AZD1222 vaccination. The receptors come from an adult in good health. The CDR3 runs from the conserved cysteine through the conserved F or W. A D gene is named only where the DNA matches it firmly. Clone sizes are given selectively: once, few, many, or a class where the clone is expanded.

TRBV10-3	-	TRBJ2-1	-	TGTGCCATCAGTGACGGTAGCGGCCACAATGAGCAGTTCTTC	CAISDGSGHNEQFF
TRBV28	TRBD1	TRBJ1-2	-	TGTGCCAGCAGTTTCTCGGACAGGGTCTATGGCTACACCTTC	CASSFSDRVYGYTF
TRBV19	-	TRBJ1-3	-	TGTGCCAGTAGTATCGGAAACACCATATATTTT	CASSIGNTIYF
TRBV28	-	TRBJ2-4	-	TGTGCCAGCAGTTCCATTGACAGCGATAAAAACATTCAGTACTTC	CASSSIDSDKNIQYF
TRBV5-5	-	TRBJ2-7	-	TGTGCCAGCAGCTTTGGAGGTGGAGAGCAGTACTTC	CASSFGGGEQYF
TRBV6-1	TRBD1	TRBJ2-7	-	TGTGCCAGCAGTGAAGAGGGACAGCGACAGTACTTC	CASSEEGQRQYF
TRBV30	-	TRBJ1-5	few	TGTGCCTGGGGGGGGACCGCAGACAATCAGCCCCAGCATTTT	CAWGGTADNQPQHF
TRBV5-1	-	TRBJ1-4	-	TGCGCCAGCAGCTCGGCACTACACAGCGGTACTAATGAAAAACTGTTTTTT	CASSSALHSGTNEKLFF
TRBV30	-	TRBJ2-1	once	TGTGCCTACATACCGGGCAACTTAAATGAGCAGTTCTTC	CAYIPGNLNEQFF
TRBV28	TRBD2	TRBJ2-7	-	TGTGCCAGCAGGGGGCTAGCGGGACGCTACGAGCAGTACTTC	CASRGLAGRYEQYF
TRBV30	-	TRBJ2-1	-	TGTGCCTGGTGTACCAATCGCTACGAGAGGGAGTTCTTC	CAWCTNRYEREFF